The rows below give T cell receptor beta chains drawn from one sample of a study of blood T cell repertoires in COVID-19. The data were produced by immunoSEQ multiplex PCR, yet TCRdb's version contains in-frame clones alone and is incomplete. This sample yields roughly 160,000 clones, of which 70% to 90% are seen a single time; about 7% belongs to the top ten. Material: peripheral blood. The receptors here all came from a man aged 50 to 59 with active or convalescent COVID-19. The CDR3 runs from the conserved cysteine through the conserved F or W. D genes are given only for firm matches. Where a row states a size, it is once, few, many or the class of an expanded clone; other rows omit it.

TRBV12-3/TRBV12-4	-	TRBJ2-4	12	-	TGTGCCAGCAGCCCTCCACTCGGACGGGGAGAGTTC	CASSPPLGRGEF
TRBV6-5	-	TRBJ2-1	12	-	TGTGCCAGCAGGCGGGACCACGATGAGCAGTTCTTC	CASRRDHDEQFF
TRBV11-3	TRBD2	TRBJ2-1	14	-	TGTGCCAGCAGCTCGCGGGAGTATAGCAATGAGCAGTTCTTC	CASSSREYSNEQFF
TRBV28	-	TRBJ1-2	14	-	TGTGCCAGCAGTTCTATAGGACAGCTCTATGGCTACACCTTC	CASSSIGQLYGYTF
TRBV4-3	TRBD2	TRBJ2-2	17	-	TGCGCCAGCAGCCAGAAGGTGTCTAGCGGGAGTACCGGGGAGCTGTTTTTT	CASSQKVSSGSTGELFF
TRBV7-2	-	TRBJ1-5	13	-	TGTGCCAGCAGCTCTCAGATGCTCCAGCCCCAGCATTTT	CASSSQMLQPQHF
TRBV2	-	TRBJ2-6	15	-	TGTGCCAGCAGTACTCGGGGGACTGGGGCCAACGTCCTGACTTTC	CASSTRGTGANVLTF
TRBV5-4	-	TRBJ2-1	13	once	TGTGCCAGCAGCTTGGGATCGGGCAATGAGCAGTTCTTC	CASSLGSGNEQFF
TRBV5-6	TRBD1	TRBJ1-4	15	-	TGTGCCAGCAGCTCACCGGGACAGCGTAATGAAAAACTGTTTTTT	CASSSPGQRNEKLFF
TRBV5-5	TRBD1	TRBJ1-3	16	-	TGTGCCAGCAGCGTTGGGGGACAGGCTGTTGGAAACACCATATATTTT	CASSVGGQAVGNTIYF
TRBV11-2	TRBD2	TRBJ2-1	15	-	TGTGCCAGCACCTTAGGACTAGCGGGCTACAATGAGCAGTTCTTC	CASTLGLAGYNEQFF
TRBV9	-	TRBJ1-1	14	-	TGTGCCAGCAGCGTAGTGCAGGGGAACACTGAAGCTTTCTTT	CASSVVQGNTEAFF
TRBV5-1	TRBD1	TRBJ2-2	16	-	TGCGCCAGCAGCGAAGGCGCAGGGGGTAGCACCGGGGAGCTGTTTTTT	CASSEGAGGSTGELFF
TRBV11-3	TRBD1	TRBJ2-7	15	-	TGTGCCAGCAGCTTGGGGGGGACAGGGCTCGTAGAGCAGTACTTC	CASSLGGTGLVEQYF
TRBV10-3	TRBD1	TRBJ2-3	13	-	TGTGCCATCAAGGGGGCTAACACAGATACGCAGTATTTT	CAIKGANTDTQYF
TRBV28	TRBD1	TRBJ1-5	16	-	TGTGCCAGCAGAATCGCAGGGGGCAGGGGCAATCAGCCCCAGCATTTT	CASRIAGGRGNQPQHF
TRBV10-3	TRBD1	TRBJ2-6	18	-	TGTGCCATCAGTGAGATAGGGGGACAGGACTCTGGGGCCAACGTCCTGACTTTC	CAISEIGGQDSGANVLTF
TRBV15	-	TRBJ2-7	16	-	TGTGCCACCAGCAGAGATGTCACCGGGTTCTCCTACGAGCAGTACTTC	CATSRDVTGFSYEQYF
TRBV5-3	-	TRBJ2-7	14	-	TGTGCCAGAAGCTTGTTTTATCAGTCCTACGAGCAGTACTTC	CARSLFYQSYEQYF
TRBV4-1	TRBD2	TRBJ2-3	20	-	TGCGCCAGCAGCCAAGATAAGGGTGGACGACTAGCCGGTTCGGGAGATACGCAGTATTTT	CASSQDKGGRLAGSGDTQYF
TRBV4-3	TRBD1	TRBJ1-1	19	-	TGCGCCAGCAGCCAAGTCCTTGGAACAGGGGCCGGGCGTGACACTGAAGCTTTCTTT	CASSQVLGTGAGRDTEAFF
TRBV19	-	TRBJ2-7	17	few	TGTGCCAGTAGTATACGGTCCGGGATCTATAGGTCCTACGAGCAGTACTTC	CASSIRSGIYRSYEQYF
TRBV10-3	-	TRBJ2-7	13	few	TGTGCCATCAGTTATAGGGGCGTCTACGAGCAGTACTTC	CAISYRGVYEQYF
TRBV7-2	-	TRBJ1-6	12	once	TGTGCCAGCAGCTTCGCGCATTCACCCCTCCACTTT	CASSFAHSPLHF
TRBV30	-	TRBJ2-3	12	-	TGTGCCTGGACAGGGAACACAGATACGCAGTATTTT	CAWTGNTDTQYF
TRBV7-9	-	TRBJ2-7	14	-	TGTGCCAGCAGCTTAGACTCGGGCTCCTACGAGCAGTACTTC	CASSLDSGSYEQYF
TRBV7-2	TRBD1	TRBJ1-5	14	once	TGTGCCAGCAGCTTAGGGGCGGGGACAGGGCCCCAGCATTTT	CASSLGAGTGPQHF
TRBV11-2	-	TRBJ2-7	14	few	TGTGCCAGCAGTCTATCTATACTTACCTACGAGCAGTACTTC	CASSLSILTYEQYF
TRBV5-8	TRBD1	TRBJ1-5	15	-	TGTGCCAGCAGCTGGGGGACAGGACGAAATCAGCCCCAGCATTTT	CASSWGTGRNQPQHF
TRBV4-3	TRBD1	TRBJ1-3	15	-	TGCGCCAGCAGCCCCGACAGGGGAACTGGAAACACCATATATTTT	CASSPDRGTGNTIYF
TRBV9	TRBD2	TRBJ2-3	17	-	TGTGCCAGCAGTGTGAGTAGCGGGGGGAGGGGCACAGATACGCAGTATTTT	CASSVSSGGRGTDTQYF
TRBV7-2	-	TRBJ1-1	14	-	TGTGCCAGCAGCCGGACAGTTATGAACACTGAAGCTTTCTTT	CASSRTVMNTEAFF
TRBV18	TRBD2	TRBJ2-3	17	-	TGTGCCAGCTCATCGGGACTAGCGGGGGGTGCCACAGATACGCAGTATTTT	CASSSGLAGGATDTQYF
TRBV27	TRBD2	TRBJ2-1	15	-	TGTGCCAGCAGTCAAACGGGGACTACTATTTTTGGGCAGTTCTTC	CASSQTGTTIFGQFF
TRBV7-8	TRBD2	TRBJ2-7	14	-	TGTGCCAGCAGCTCCGGGGGGAGCGCCTACGAGCAGTACTTC	CASSSGGSAYEQYF
TRBV10-3	TRBD2	TRBJ2-1	15	-	TGTGCCATCAGCGGGACTAGCGGGGGATACAATGAGCAGTTCTTC	CAISGTSGGYNEQFF
TRBV5-1	-	TRBJ2-7	15	-	TGCGCCAGCAGCCTGAACACGAGAACAGGGTACGAGCAGTACTTC	CASSLNTRTGYEQYF
TRBV7-7	TRBD1	TRBJ1-1	15	-	TGTGCTAGCAGCTGGACAGGGATTTACGACACTGAAGCTTTCTTT	CASSWTGIYDTEAFF
TRBV4-3	TRBD1	TRBJ2-3	15	-	TGCGCCAGCAGAAGGGGACAGGGAACGACAGATACGCAGTATTTT	CASRRGQGTTDTQYF
TRBV4-1	-	TRBJ2-5	13	-	TGCGCCAGCAGCCAATTTGGCGGCGAGACCCAGTACTTC	CASSQFGGETQYF
TRBV15	-	TRBJ1-2	14	-	TGTGCCACCAGCAAAGGAGGGTCTTACTATGGCTACACCTTC	CATSKGGSYYGYTF
TRBV7-6	-	TRBJ2-3	17	-	TGTGCCAGCAGCTTGTATACTCAGGGTAGTAGCACAGATACGCAGTATTTT	CASSLYTQGSSTDTQYF
TRBV29-1	TRBD1	TRBJ1-1	12	-	TGCAGCGGGGGACAGTTGAACACTGAAGCTTTCTTT	CSGGQLNTEAFF
TRBV19	TRBD1	TRBJ1-5	17	-	TGTGCCAGTAGTACGGGGACAGGGTTTTATAGCAATCAGCCCCAGCATTTT	CASSTGTGFYSNQPQHF
TRBV15	TRBD2	TRBJ2-1	16	-	TGTGCCACCAGCAGAGATGGCGGGAGGCCCTACAATGAGCAGTTCTTC	CATSRDGGRPYNEQFF
TRBV7-3	TRBD1	TRBJ2-5	13	-	TGTGCCAGCAGCCCAACAGGGGGAGGGACCCAGTACTTC	CASSPTGGGTQYF
TRBV5-4	-	TRBJ2-1	14	-	TGTGCCAGCAGCTACCCCAATGGAGGCAGGGAGCAGTTCTTC	CASSYPNGGREQFF
TRBV6-5	TRBD1	TRBJ1-2	12	-	TGTGCCAGCAGAGTGCAGGGGGTGGGCTACACCTTC	CASRVQGVGYTF
TRBV5-4	TRBD2	TRBJ2-5	16	once	TGTGCCAGCAGCTTACTAGCGGGAGGGCCCGGTGAGACCCAGTACTTC	CASSLLAGGPGETQYF